A selection of T cell receptor beta chains follows, all from one sample in a study of Ad26.COV2.S vaccination and SARS-CoV-2 variants. The table came from immunoSEQ multiplex PCR; TCRdb's copy has only in-frame clones and leaves some out. The sample has 350,000 to 400,000 clones; about 91% are singletons. The sequences come from peripheral blood, collected in a trial of Ad26.COV2.S vaccine versus placebo. These receptor sequences come from a person between 18 and 60 years old who received the Ad26.COV2.S COVID-19 vaccine or a placebo. The CDR3 runs from the conserved cysteine through the conserved F or W. Each record gives: clone size, D gene, J gene, V gene, CDR3 protein, CDR3 DNA. A D gene is named only where the DNA matches it firmly. Clone size is given for some rows only: seen once, a few or many times, or a class if the clone is expanded.

- | - | TRBJ2-1 | TRBV7-9 | CASSLEALGEQFF | TGTGCCAGCAGCTTAGAGGCTCTGGGTGAGCAGTTCTTC
once | - | TRBJ1-6 | TRBV5-1 | CASSLALNSPLHF | TGCGCCAGCAGCTTGGCCCTTAATTCACCCCTCCACTTT
- | - | TRBJ2-7 | TRBV30 | CAWSRGAVEQYF | TGTGCCTGGAGTCGGGGGGCGGTCGAGCAGTACTTC
- | TRBD1 | TRBJ2-2 | TRBV4-1 | CASSQRWPGTGTTGELFF | TGCGCCAGCAGCCAAAGGTGGCCCGGGACAGGTACCACCGGGGAGCTGTTTTTT
- | TRBD2 | TRBJ2-2 | TRBV11-2 | CASRKVAGTGELFF | TGTGCCAGCCGGAAGGTAGCGGGGACCGGGGAGCTGTTTTTT
- | - | TRBJ2-7 | TRBV9 | CASSEGPSGHYEQYF | TGTGCCAGCAGCGAAGGGCCCTCCGGTCACTACGAGCAGTACTTC
- | - | TRBJ1-1 | TRBV4-2 | CASTQFLGGGDTEAFF | TGTGCCAGCACTCAATTTCTAGGGGGAGGGGACACTGAAGCTTTCTTT
- | TRBD1 | TRBJ1-5 | TRBV28 | CASSNRGEGNQPQHF | TGTGCCAGCAGTAACAGGGGGGAGGGCAATCAGCCCCAGCATTTT
- | - | TRBJ1-4 | TRBV6-5 | CASSRTGGANEKLFF | TGTGCCAGCAGTCGCACCGGGGGGGCTAATGAAAAACTGTTTTTT
- | TRBD1 | TRBJ2-1 | TRBV11-2 | CASSLDRQGGNEQFF | TGTGCCAGCAGCTTAGATCGACAGGGTGGCAATGAGCAGTTCTTC
few | - | TRBJ1-2 | TRBV2 | CASRNHLEGGYTF | TGTGCCAGCAGGAATCACCTGGAGGGCGGCTACACCTTC
- | - | TRBJ2-1 | TRBV11-3 | CASSLAGPRNEQFF | TGTGCCAGCAGCTTAGCAGGCCCTCGGAATGAGCAGTTCTTC
- | TRBD1 | TRBJ1-2 | TRBV19 | CASRQGDYGYTF | TGTGCCAGCCGACAGGGCGACTATGGCTACACCTTC
- | - | TRBJ1-2 | TRBV20-1 | CSASPQGDYGYTF | TGCAGTGCTAGTCCCCAGGGAGACTATGGCTACACCTTC
- | - | TRBJ2-1 | TRBV20-1 | CSASNNEQFF | TGCAGTGCCAGCAACAATGAGCAGTTCTTC
- | - | TRBJ2-3 | TRBV6-1 | CASSEATQYF | TGTGCCAGCAGTGAAGCGACGCAGTATTTT
- | TRBD1 | TRBJ1-6 | TRBV2 | CASLHDREGSPLHF | TGTGCCAGCCTTCACGACAGGGAAGGTTCACCCCTCCACTTT
- | - | TRBJ2-2 | TRBV9 | CASSVGTNTGELFF | TGTGCCAGCAGCGTAGGGACGAACACCGGGGAGCTGTTTTTT
- | - | TRBJ2-7 | TRBV7-2 | CASSLAQGAPYEQYF | TGTGCCAGCAGCTTAGCGCAGGGAGCCCCCTACGAGCAGTACTTC
- | - | TRBJ2-3 | TRBV24-1 | CATSDLGPDFPTDTQYF | TGTGCCACCAGTGATTTGGGACCTGATTTCCCCACAGATACGCAGTATTTT
- | - | TRBJ2-3 | TRBV30 | CAWNEGSTDTQYF | TGTGCCTGGAATGAGGGAAGCACAGATACGCAGTATTTT
once | - | TRBJ2-3 | TRBV12-3/TRBV12-4 | CASSSSPRNTQYF | TGTGCCAGCAGTTCCTCTCCTCGGAATACGCAGTATTTT
- | TRBD1 | TRBJ1-5 | TRBV25-1 | CASSRQGTQPQHF | TGTGCCAGCAGCCGACAGGGGACTCAGCCCCAGCATTTT
- | TRBD2 | TRBJ2-1 | TRBV6-2/TRBV6-3 | CASSYRLAGEQFF | TGTGCCAGCAGTTACAGACTAGCGGGAGAGCAGTTCTTC
- | TRBD2 | TRBJ2-7 | TRBV5-4 | CASSLEPGLAGVGEQYF | TGTGCCAGCAGCTTGGAGCCGGGACTAGCGGGAGTGGGCGAGCAGTACTTC
- | - | TRBJ2-2 | TRBV7-6 | CASSLAQRDTGELFF | TGTGCCAGCAGCTTAGCGCAGCGAGACACCGGGGAGCTGTTTTTT
- | TRBD2 | TRBJ2-1 | TRBV6-5 | CASILRGGVYNEQFF | TGTGCCAGCATCCTTCGGGGAGGGGTCTACAATGAGCAGTTCTTC
- | - | TRBJ1-2 | TRBV20-1 | CSAPGNGYTF | TGCAGTGCTCCAGGAAACGGCTACACCTTC
- | - | TRBJ2-1 | TRBV23-1 | CASSQSRLLRDTVYNEQFF | TGCGCCAGCAGTCAATCTCGCCTACTTAGGGATACGGTCTACAATGAGCAGTTCTTC
- | - | TRBJ1-1 | TRBV27 | CASSLGRMNTEAFF | TGTGCCAGCAGTTTGGGCAGGATGAACACTGAAGCTTTCTTT
- | - | TRBJ2-3 | TRBV7-2 | CASSPWAPTDTQYF | TGTGCCAGCAGCCCATGGGCCCCCACAGATACGCAGTATTTT
- | - | TRBJ2-5 | TRBV4-3 | CASSQDRGGQETQYF | TGCGCCAGCAGCCAAGATCGTGGAGGGCAAGAGACCCAGTACTTC
- | - | TRBJ2-1 | TRBV7-8 | CASILTGTRSYNEQFF | TGTGCCAGCATCCTAACCGGGACTCGATCCTACAATGAGCAGTTCTTC
few | - | TRBJ2-1 | TRBV12-5 | CASGLQGLLTYNEQFF | TGTGCTAGTGGTTTACAGGGCTTATTAACCTACAATGAGCAGTTCTTC
- | TRBD2 | TRBJ2-5 | TRBV5-1 | CATTLSGSLQETQYF | TGCGCCACCACCCTCAGCGGGAGCCTCCAAGAGACCCAGTACTTC
- | TRBD1 | TRBJ1-4 | TRBV7-8 | CASSATGGGGEKLFF | TGTGCCAGCAGCGCCACAGGGGGAGGTGGTGAAAAACTGTTTTTT
- | - | TRBJ1-2 | TRBV20-1 | CSSDRAPSYTF | TGCAGTTCCGACCGGGCACCCAGCTACACCTTC
- | - | TRBJ1-6 | TRBV30 | CAWSPLRNSPLHF | TGTGCCTGGAGTCCCTTAAGGAATTCACCCCTCCACTTT
- | TRBD2 | TRBJ2-7 | TRBV11-2 | CASSLDISAGGRTYEQYF | TGTGCCAGCAGCTTAGATATTTCAGCGGGAGGGCGAACCTACGAGCAGTACTTC
- | TRBD1 | TRBJ1-5 | TRBV10-2 | CASSDDRGAGQPQHF | TGCGCCAGCAGTGATGACAGGGGAGCGGGGCAGCCCCAGCATTTT
- | - | TRBJ2-2 | TRBV9 | CASSGRKVGGFSPPGELFF | TGTGCCAGCAGCGGACGTAAGGTGGGGGGATTTTCCCCTCCCGGGGAGCTGTTTTTT
- | - | TRBJ2-1 | TRBV29-1 | CSVEDKFGLPYNEQFF | TGCAGCGTTGAAGATAAGTTCGGACTACCTTACAATGAGCAGTTCTTC
- | - | TRBJ2-1 | TRBV11-2 | CASSLGPDTGGGEQFF | TGTGCCAGCAGCTTAGGCCCAGACACAGGGGGGGGTGAGCAGTTCTTC
- | - | TRBJ1-1 | TRBV5-4 | CASSPSKGENTEAFF | TGTGCCAGCAGCCCGTCCAAGGGTGAGAACACTGAAGCTTTCTTT
- | TRBD1 | TRBJ1-5 | TRBV24-1 | CATSELTGTGHSNQPQHF | TGTGCCACCAGTGAATTAACCGGGACAGGGCATAGCAATCAGCCCCAGCATTTT
- | TRBD1 | TRBJ1-3 | TRBV11-3 | CASSLTGVIGNTIYF | TGTGCCAGCAGCCTTACAGGGGTTATTGGAAACACCATATATTTT
- | - | TRBJ2-3 | TRBV7-3 | CASSLTPAGGTDTQYF | TGTGCCAGCAGCTTAACCCCTGCCGGGGGCACAGATACGCAGTATTTT
- | - | TRBJ2-7 | TRBV28 | CASSFISYEQYF | TGTGCCAGCAGTTTTATCTCCTACGAGCAGTACTTC
- | - | TRBJ1-1 | TRBV29-1 | CSARGGTEAFF | TGCAGCGCGCGGGGGGGCACTGAAGCTTTCTTT
- | - | TRBJ1-2 | TRBV7-2 | CASSSRDLVYGYTF | TGTGCCAGCAGCTCCCGGGACTTAGTCTATGGCTACACCTTC
- | - | TRBJ2-7 | TRBV12-3/TRBV12-4 | CASSPGRYEQYF | TGTGCCAGCAGTCCGGGTCGCTACGAGCAGTACTTC
- | - | TRBJ1-4 | TRBV18 | CASSPRDGRNEKLFF | TGTGCCAGCTCACCACGGGACGGTCGGAATGAAAAACTGTTTTTT
- | - | TRBJ1-1 | TRBV7-9 | CASSPNSGGYTEAFF | TGTGCCAGCAGCCCCAACAGTGGGGGGTACACTGAAGCTTTCTTT
- | - | TRBJ1-3 | TRBV30 | CAWSALGNTIYF | TGTGCCTGGAGTGCCTTAGGAAACACCATATATTTT
- | - | TRBJ1-2 | TRBV5-5 | CASSSLTAISNYGYTF | TGTGCCAGCAGCTCCCTAACTGCAATTTCTAACTATGGCTACACCTTC
- | - | TRBJ2-3 | TRBV7-3 | CASSFRNRDPCTDTQYF | TGTGCCAGCAGCTTTAGGAACCGGGACCCTTGCACAGATACGCAGTATTTT
once | - | TRBJ2-3 | TRBV28 | CASSKLAVGTDTQYF | TGTGCCAGCAGCAAACTAGCAGTCGGCACAGATACGCAGTATTTT